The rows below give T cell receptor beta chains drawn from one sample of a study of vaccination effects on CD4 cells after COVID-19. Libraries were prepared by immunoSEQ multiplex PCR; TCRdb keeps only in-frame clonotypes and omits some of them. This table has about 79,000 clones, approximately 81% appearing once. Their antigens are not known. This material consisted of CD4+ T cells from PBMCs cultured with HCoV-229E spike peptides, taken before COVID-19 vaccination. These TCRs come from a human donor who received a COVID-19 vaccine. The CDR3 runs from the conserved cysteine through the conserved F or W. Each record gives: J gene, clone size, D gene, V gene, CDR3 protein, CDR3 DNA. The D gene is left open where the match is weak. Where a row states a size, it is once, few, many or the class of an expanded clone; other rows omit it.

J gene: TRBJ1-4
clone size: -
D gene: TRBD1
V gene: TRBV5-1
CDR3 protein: CASSLGQGPINEKLFF
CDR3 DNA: TGCGCCAGCAGCTTGGGACAGGGCCCCATTAATGAAAAACTGTTTTTT

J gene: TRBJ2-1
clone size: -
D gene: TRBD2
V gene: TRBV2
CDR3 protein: CASTSGGASSYNEQFF
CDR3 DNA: TGTGCCAGCACCTCGGGGGGGGCCAGCTCCTACAATGAGCAGTTCTTC

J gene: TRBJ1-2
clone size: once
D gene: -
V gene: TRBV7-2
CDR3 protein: CASSQAPQGTIYGYTF
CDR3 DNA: TGTGCCAGCAGCCAAGCACCGCAGGGCACGATCTATGGCTACACCTTC

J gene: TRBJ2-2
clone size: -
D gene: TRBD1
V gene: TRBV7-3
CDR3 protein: CASSLTGTDTNTGELFF
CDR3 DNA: TGTGCCAGCAGCCTAACCGGGACAGATACGAACACCGGGGAGCTGTTTTTT

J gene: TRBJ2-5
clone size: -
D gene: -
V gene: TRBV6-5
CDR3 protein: CASHTGDQETQYF
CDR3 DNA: TGTGCCAGCCACACAGGAGACCAAGAGACCCAGTACTTC

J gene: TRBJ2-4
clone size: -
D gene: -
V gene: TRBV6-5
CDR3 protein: CASPSNLDIQYF
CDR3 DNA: TGTGCCAGCCCCTCGAACCTGGACATTCAGTACTTC

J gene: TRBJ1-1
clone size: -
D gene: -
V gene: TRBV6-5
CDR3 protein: CASKIGRIGGAFF
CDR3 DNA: TGTGCCAGCAAGATTGGGAGAATCGGGGGAGCTTTCTTT

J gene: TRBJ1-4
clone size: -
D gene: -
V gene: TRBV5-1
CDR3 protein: CASSLTGSNEKLFF
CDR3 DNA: TGCGCCAGCAGCTTGACAGGGTCTAATGAAAAACTGTTTTTT

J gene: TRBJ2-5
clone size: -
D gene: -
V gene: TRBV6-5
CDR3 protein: CANRRPGTETQYF
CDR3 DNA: TGTGCCAACAGACGGCCAGGTACAGAGACCCAGTACTTC

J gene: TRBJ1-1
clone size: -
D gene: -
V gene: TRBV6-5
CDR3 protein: CASSPEPSRNTEAFF
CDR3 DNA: TGTGCCAGCAGCCCCGAGCCATCACGGAACACTGAAGCTTTCTTT

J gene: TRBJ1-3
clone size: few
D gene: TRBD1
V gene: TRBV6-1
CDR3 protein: CASSEPTGVGNTIYF
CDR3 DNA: TGTGCCAGCAGTGAACCTACAGGGGTTGGAAACACCATATATTTT

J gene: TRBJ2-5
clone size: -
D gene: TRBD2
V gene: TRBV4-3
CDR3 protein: CASSRGGSGETQYF
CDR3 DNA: TGCGCCAGCAGCCGGGGGGGGTCCGGGGAGACCCAGTACTTC

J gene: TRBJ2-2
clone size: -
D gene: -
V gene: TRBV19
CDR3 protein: CATTALGAGELFF
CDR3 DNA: TGTGCCACGACGGCCTTAGGGGCCGGGGAGCTGTTTTTT

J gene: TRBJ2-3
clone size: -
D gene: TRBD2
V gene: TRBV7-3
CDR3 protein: CASSLGLAGGSTDTQYF
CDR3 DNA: TGTGCCAGCAGCCTGGGACTAGCGGGGGGATCCACAGATACGCAGTATTTT

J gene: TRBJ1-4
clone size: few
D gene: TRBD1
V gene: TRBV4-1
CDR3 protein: CASSQAGQGEKLFF
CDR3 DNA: TGCGCCAGCAGCCAGGCAGGACAGGGGGAAAAACTGTTTTTT

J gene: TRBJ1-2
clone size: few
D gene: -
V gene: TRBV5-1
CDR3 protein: CASSPGPTGIANYGYTF
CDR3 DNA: TGCGCCAGCAGCCCCGGACCCACCGGAATAGCTAACTATGGCTACACCTTC

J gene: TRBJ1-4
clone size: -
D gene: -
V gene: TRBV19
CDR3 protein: CASSSTRQRSTNEKLFF
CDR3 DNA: TGTGCCAGTAGTTCCACCCGTCAGCGGTCAACTAATGAAAAACTGTTTTTT

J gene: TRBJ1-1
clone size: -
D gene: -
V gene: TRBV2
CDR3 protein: CASMLTGAGGTEAFF
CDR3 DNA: TGTGCCAGCATGTTAACCGGGGCTGGAGGGACTGAAGCTTTCTTT

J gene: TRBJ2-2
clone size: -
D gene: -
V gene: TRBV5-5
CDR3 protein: CASSLVAGAGTGELFF
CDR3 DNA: TGTGCCAGCAGCTTGGTCGCAGGGGCAGGTACCGGGGAGCTGTTTTTT

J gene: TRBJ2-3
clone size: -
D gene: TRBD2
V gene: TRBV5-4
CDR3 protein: CASSQGLAGGPGDTQYF
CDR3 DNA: TGTGCCAGCAGCCAAGGGCTAGCGGGGGGGCCCGGGGATACGCAGTATTTT

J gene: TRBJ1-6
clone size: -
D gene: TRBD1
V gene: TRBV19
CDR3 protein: CASSLLRTGSPLHF
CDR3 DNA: TGTGCCAGTAGTCTCCTCCGGACAGGTTCACCCCTCCACTTT

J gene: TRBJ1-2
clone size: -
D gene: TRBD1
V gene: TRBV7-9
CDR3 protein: CASSPRQGNYGYTF
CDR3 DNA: TGTGCCAGCAGTCCCAGACAGGGGAACTATGGCTACACCTTC

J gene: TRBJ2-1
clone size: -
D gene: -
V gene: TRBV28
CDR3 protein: CASTRGYGPNNEQFF
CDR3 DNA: TGTGCCAGCACCCGGGGTTATGGGCCCAACAATGAGCAGTTCTTC

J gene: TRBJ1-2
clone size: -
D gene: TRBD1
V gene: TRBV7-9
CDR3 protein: CASSSDRAGYGYTF
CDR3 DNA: TGTGCCAGCAGCTCGGACAGGGCTGGCTATGGCTACACCTTC

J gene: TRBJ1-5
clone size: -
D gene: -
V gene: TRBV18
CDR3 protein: CASPYMISYSNQPQHF
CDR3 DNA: TGTGCCAGCCCCTATATGATTAGCTATAGCAATCAGCCCCAGCATTTT